This TCR beta chain was found in a study of OX40 agonist ivuxolimab in advanced cancers. Study-level information: People in dose escalation had one of these cancers: hepatocellular carcinoma, melanoma, renal cell or head and neck cancer. Three individuals attained partial responses, comprising one hepatocellular carcinoma case and two cutaneous melanoma cases. Study results and limitations: Expanded clones belonging to CD8+ T cells outnumbered, on average, those of CD4+. The study observed clonal expansion of CD4+ and CD8+ blood T cells by week 6 at 0.1 to 3.0 mg/kg.

This clone was found once. The target antigen is unknown. Using immunoSEQ multiplex PCR, the repertoire was profiled, and TCRdb retains in-frame clones only, with some absent. The sample holds 50,000 to 60,000 clones, roughly four fifths seen once. The CDR3 is 15 residues long. In germline, CDR1 is MDHEN, CDR2 SYDVKM. Trimming shortened V by 5 bases and J by 0 bases, and 14 bases separated the two germline ends. The clonotype was recovered from an adult with an advanced solid tumor such as melanoma, head and neck, liver or kidney cancer. Source: CD4+ or CD8+ T cells sorted from blood, taken in a trial of the OX40 agonist ivuxolimab. This chain uses TRBV28 with TRBJ2-7, with D unclear. The CDR3 sequence is CASSLPAVGSYEQYF. DNA of the CDR3: TGTGCCAGCAGTCTCCCGGCGGTCGGCTCCTACGAGCAGTACTTC.